Each of the 13 T cell receptor beta chains below was sequenced from the same sample in a study of T-cell memory formation after mild COVID-19. TCRdb ran MiXCR on the 5' RACE reads and lists one entry per CDR3 protein. This sample has a few hundred thousand distinct CDR3 sequences; approximately 19% occur once, and the top ten carry under 25%. The material sequenced was PBMCs or a T cell subset sorted from them (not recorded which). The receptors originated from a young man who had mild COVID-19 (a few samples of this study predate the infection). Cell type and time point are not known.

At least ten counts were recorded for this clonotype. The genes are TRBV12-3 or TRBV12-4 and TRBJ1-2, with D possibly TRBD1 on 5 matching bases. There are 13 residues in the CDR3. Deletions cut 6 bases from V and 8 bases from J, with 16 bases between. CDR3 amino acids: CASSYTSGMGYTF. CDR3 bases: TGTGCCAGCAGCTATACCTCAGGGATGGGCTACACCTTC.

V usage is TRBV20-1 and J usage is TRBJ2-2; possibly TRBD2 for D (6 bases). This CDR3 region has 13 residues. Trimming stripped 3 bases from V and 4 bases from J, with 9 bases between. CDR1 is DFQATT, CDR2 SNEGSKA, per germline (reference sequence). The CDR3 DNA reads TGCAGTGCTAGCGGGGGAAGCACCGGGGAGCTGTTTTTT. Amino acids: CSASGGSTGELFF.

The CDR3 protein is CASSFLKGLSNEKLFF. CDR3 in DNA: TGTGCCAGCAGCTTCTTAAAGGGGCTGTCTAATGAAAAACTGTTTTTT. The chain combines TRBV7-9 with TRBJ1-4; possibly TRBD1 for D (5 bases). V was clipped by 3 bases and J by 3 bases, with 14 bases between them. The V gene's germline CDR1 is SEHNR and CDR2 FQNEAQ (reference sequence). The CDR3 extends over 16 amino acids. The variable domain in full, with the rest retrieved from reference TRBV7-9 and TRBJ1-4, is DTGVSQNPRHKITKRGQNVTFRCDPISEHNRLYWYRQTLGQGPEFLTYFQNEAQLEKSRLLSDRFSAERPKGSFSTLEIQRTEQGDSAMYLCASSFLKGLSNEKLFFGSGTQLSVL.

The chain's CDR3 is CASGSGGWGYGYTF. In DNA form, the CDR3 reads TGTGCCAGCGGGTCAGGGGGCTGGGGCTATGGCTACACCTTC. The chain recombines TRBV27 with TRBJ1-2; 8 nucleotides agree with TRBD1. This CDR3 region has 14 residues. Germline V gene lookup returns CDR1 MNHEY and CDR2 SMNVEV (reference sequence). Trimming cost V 8 bases and J 4 bases; bases outside gene matches: 9.

V is TRBV5-1 and J is TRBJ1-3; D gene unclear. The CDR3 contains 13 residues. Per the germline V gene, CDR1 is SGHRS and CDR2 is YFSETQ. Trimming removed 2 bases at V and 4 bases at J, with 7 bases between. CDR3 in DNA: TGCGCCAGCAGCTTTTTCCCCGGAAACACCATATATTTT. Encoded protein: CASSFFPGNTIYF.

The chain joins TRBV6-5 to TRBJ1-1, with a weak D call TRBD1 (5 bases). Trimming cost V 2 bases and J 0 bases, with 10 bases left between them. The CDR3 contains 15 residues. Germline V gene lookup returns CDR1 MNHEY and CDR2 SVGAGI. CDR3 nucleotides: TGTGCCAGCAGTTACGGCTGGGGCATGAACACTGAAGCTTTCTTT. Its translation: CASSYGWGMNTEAFF.

This clonotype was counted ten times or more. The chain is built from TRBV7-2 and TRBJ2-6; no clear D gene. CDR3 size: 13 residues. Germline CDR1 SGHTA, CDR2 FQGNSA. V lost 6 bases to trimming and J lost 4 bases, with 7 bases between them. CDR3 in amino acids: CASSPWGANVLTF. CDR3 DNA sequence: TGTGCCAGCAGTCCCTGGGGGGCCAACGTCCTGACTTTC.

This clonotype was picked up a small number of times. The V and J genes are TRBV6-4 and TRBJ2-7; 9 bases are shared with TRBD2. The CDR3 runs 15 residues. Germline CDR1 MRHNA, CDR2 SNTAGT. The ends lost 6 bases at V and 4 bases at J; junction bases unmatched: 10. The CDR3 nucleotides read TGTGCCAGCAGGGCACAAGCGGGGGGCCGATACGAGCAGTACTTC. Protein sequence: CASRAQAGGRYEQYF.

The CDR3 nucleotides are TGCAGTGCTACGATAAGTAGGACAGCGCATCAGCCCCAGCATTTT. Translating it yields CSATISRTAHQPQHF. J is TRBJ1-5 and V is TRBV20-1; D may be TRBD1 (6 bases). V was trimmed by 4 bases and J by 5 bases, leaving 18 bases between them. The germline V gene has CDR1 DFQATT and CDR2 SNEGSKA (reference sequence). This CDR3 spans 15 amino acids.

This clonotype was seen only a few times. The chain recombines TRBV4-1 with TRBJ1-2, with D hard to call. Trimming removed 1 base at V and 4 bases at J, with 16 bases between. This CDR3 contains 16 residues. The V gene's germline CDR1 is MGHRA and CDR2 YSYEKL. This chain's CDR3 is CASSQAESARSYGYTF. CDR3 in DNA: TGCGCCAGCAGCCAAGCAGAGTCAGCCCGGAGCTATGGCTACACCTTC.

The chain is built from TRBV3-1 and TRBJ2-3, with a weak D call TRBD1 (6 bases). Trimming stripped 6 bases from V and 9 bases from J, with 25 bases between. Germline V gene sequence: CDR1 LGHDT, CDR2 YNNKEL (reference sequence). The CDR3 consists of 16 residues. As DNA, the CDR3 is TGTGCCAGCAGATCGAGACCGGGGCAGGGGCCATGGACGCAGTATTTT. Its protein product is CASRSRPGQGPWTQYF.

This clonotype showed up just once. The V and J genes are TRBV12-3 or TRBV12-4 and TRBJ2-7; 7 nucleotides agree with TRBD1. The CDR3 length is 15 residues. The ends lost 1 base at V and 4 bases at J; junction bases unmatched: 7. CDR3 coding DNA: TGTGCCAGCAGTTTAGGGGATATACAGGGGTACGAGCAGTACTTC. Protein: CASSLGDIQGYEQYF.

The chain has TRBV24-1 and TRBJ2-7, with D perhaps given as TRBD1 or TRBD2 (5 bases each). The CDR3 consists of 14 residues. Germline lookup yields CDR1 KGHDR and CDR2 SFDVKD. V was cut by 4 bases and J by 0 bases, with 9 bases left in between. In DNA form, the CDR3 reads TGTGCCACCAGTGAGGCAGGGAGCTCCTACGAGCAGTACTTC. Translated, it gives CATSEAGSSYEQYF.